This entry describes one T cell receptor beta chain. In Seattle, patients joined the study during active infection and were tracked longitudinally. The source of the sample is a study of blood T cell repertoires in COVID-19. Study details: There were acute and convalescent COVID-19 samples, and they came from the United States, Italy and Spain.

In the original analysis: By means of reference gene primer amplification, nucleated cell counts were estimated. Profiled with immunoSEQ multiplex PCR; TCRdb holds only in-frame clones, not every one. The DNA gave D and trimming, while V, J and clone size come from that table. The sample has 150,000 or so clones; roughly 85% are singletons. The sample was peripheral blood. The TCR originated in a woman in her forties or fifties with COVID-19, enrolled during active disease.

The CDR3 region is CASSLVPQGTDTQYF. The CDR3 DNA sequence: TGTGCCAGCAGCTTAGTCCCACAGGGCACAGATACGCAGTATTTT. The chain employs TRBV5-6 and TRBJ2-3, with a tentative D call TRBD1 (5 bases). The V end lost 2 bases, the J end lost 1 base, and 11 bases lay between the germline ends. The CDR3 consists of 15 residues. The germline CDR1 and CDR2 sequences are SGHDT and YYEEEE.